Below, 31 T cell receptor beta chains from the same sample are listed, as sequenced in a study of T cells in Graves' hyperthyroidism and ophthalmopathy. From RNA transcripts, TCR beta CDR3 regions were amplified. The study used the HTBI primer set for a first-round RT-PCR of the TCR CDR3. TCRdb reanalysed the multiplex PCR reads using MiXCR and keeps one entry per CDR3 protein. The data hold about 690,000 distinct CDR3 sequences, with approximately 15% observed a single time. Sequences were obtained from blood. The source of these receptors is a man aged 45-65 years with Graves' hyperthyroidism.

V gene TRBV20-1 combines with J gene TRBJ2-1, with D perhaps assigned TRBD1 or TRBD2 (6 bases each). The germline V and J ends were trimmed by 0 bases and 9 bases, with 15 bases remaining between them. Germline V gene lookup returns CDR1 DFQATT and CDR2 SNEGSKA (reference sequence). CDR3 size: 14 residues. CDR3 DNA sequence: TGCAGTGCTAGAGATCCTAGGGGGGCACTTGAGCAGTTCTTC. Protein product: CSARDPRGALEQFF.

This clonotype showed up just once. This sequence may be a read error, since a much larger clone differs from it by one base. This is likely a read error, given that the CDR3 carries no conserved phenylalanine or tryptophan at its end. The chain combines TRBV5-6 with TRBJ2-7, with D unresolved. Trimming removed 1 base from V and 6 bases from J, with 11 bases in between. CDR3 length: 13 residues. CDR1 and CDR2 (germline): SGHDT, YYEEEE. CDR3 DNA: TGTGCCAGCAGCTTGTCGGGCGGCAGCGAGCAGTACCTC. Its translation: CASSLSGGSEQYL.

As concerns this clonotype: This sequence may be a read error, since a much larger clone differs from it by one base. The chain carries TRBV5-1 and TRBJ2-3; TRBD2 matches at 12 bases. Germline trimming cut 4 bases from V and 4 bases from J; bases unmatched to any gene: 13. This CDR3 is 18 amino acids long. CDR1 is SGHRS and CDR2 is YFSETQ in the germline V gene. CDR3 residues: CASSNGLAGTGRPDTQYF. The CDR3 coding sequence is TGCGCCAGCAGCAACGGACTAGCGGGAACGGGGAGACCAGATACGCAGTATTTT. Filled out from reference TRBV5-1 and TRBJ2-3, the complete variable domain reads KAGVTQTPRYLIKTRGQQVTLSCSPISGHRSVSWYQQTPGQGLQFLFEYFSETQRNKGNFPGRFSGRQFSNSRSEMNVSTLELGDSALYLCASSNGLAGTGRPDTQYFGPGTRLTVL.

The table lists this clonotype with many counts. This chain links TRBV27 with TRBJ2-7, with TRBD2 as a possible D gene (6 bases). Germline loops: CDR1 MNHEY, CDR2 SMNVEV (reference sequence). The CDR3 is made up of 16 amino acids. Trimming shortened V by 2 bases and J by 0 bases, and 14 bases separated the two germline ends. CDR3 DNA sequence: TGTGCCAGCAGTTTACGGACCTTCGGGAGCTCCTACGAGCAGTACTTC. Amino acids: CASSLRTFGSSYEQYF.

The V gene is TRBV7-2, the J gene TRBJ1-2, with TRBD1 as a possible D gene (5 bases). CDR3 length: 12 residues. Trimming pared 5 bases from V and 8 bases from J, leaving 12 bases between. The V gene's germline CDR1 is SGHTA and CDR2 FQGNSA. The DNA of the CDR3 is TGTGCCAGCAGCCCAGGGACCACGGGCTACACCTTC. This sequence encodes CASSPGTTGYTF.

Many counts were recorded for this clonotype. The chain recombines TRBV11-2 with TRBJ2-2; 14 bases align to TRBD2. The ends lost 1 base at V and 4 bases at J; junction bases unmatched: 2. CDR3 size: 17 residues. Germline V CDR1 and CDR2: SGHAT, FQNNGV. CDR3 sequence (DNA): TGTGCCAGCAGCTTAGCCGGGACTAGCGGGAGCACCGGGGAGCTGTTTTTT. Its protein product is CASSLAGTSGSTGELFF.

This clonotype turned up a few times. For the CDR3, the DNA is TGCAGTGCCTCCCGGGACGGTTTCAATCAGCCCCAGCATTTT. Translating gives CSASRDGFNQPQHF. The chain carries TRBV20-1 and TRBJ1-5, with D tentatively TRBD1 (5 bases). The V end was cut by 6 bases, the J end by 3 bases, with 15 bases between. This CDR3 spans 14 amino acids. The germline V gene encodes CDR1 DFQATT and CDR2 SNEGSKA (reference sequence).

J is TRBJ2-5 and V is TRBV29-1; TRBD1 matches 7 bases. Looked up from germline, CDR1 is SQVTM and CDR2 is ANQGSEA. V gave up 8 bases and J gave up 2 bases; unmatched junction bases: 5. The length of the CDR3 is 12 residues. This chain's CDR3 is CSRGTAQETQYF. The CDR3 DNA is TGCAGCAGGGGGACAGCTCAAGAGACCCAGTACTTC.

This clonotype was seen repeatedly, ten times or more. V usage is TRBV12-3 or TRBV12-4 and J usage is TRBJ2-3; no firm D call. This CDR3 spans 12 amino acids. Trimming shortened V by 7 bases and J by 9 bases, and 14 bases separated the two germline ends. CDR3 residues: CASNPLLGTQYF. The CDR3 bases are TGTGCCAGCAACCCGCTTCTGGGGACGCAGTATTTT.

This clonotype was recorded at least ten times. This chain connects TRBV6-5 to TRBJ2-5; 11 bases line up with TRBD2. The CDR3 runs 16 residues. The germline CDR1 and CDR2 sequences are MNHEY and SVGAGI. V gave up 0 bases and J gave up 5 bases; unmatched junction bases: 5. CDR3 sequence reads: CASSYSETSGMETQYF. CDR3 in DNA: TGTGCCAGCAGTTACTCTGAGACTAGCGGGATGGAGACCCAGTACTTC.

This clonotype was seen more than once but under ten times. This sequence joins TRBV7-6 and TRBJ2-7, with TRBD2 as a possible D gene (5 bases). CDR3 length equals 17 residues. Trimming stripped 1 base from V and 0 bases from J, with 16 bases between. Germline-derived CDR1 and CDR2 are SGHVS and FNYEAQ. The CDR3 here is CASSLEVASQTSYEQYF. CDR3 DNA: TGTGCCAGCAGCTTAGAAGTGGCTAGCCAAACCTCCTACGAGCAGTACTTC.

V gene TRBV30 combines with J gene TRBJ1-2; D gene ambiguous. The germline V and J ends were trimmed by 3 bases and 4 bases, with 12 bases remaining between them. From germline, CDR1 is GTSNPN and CDR2 SVGIG (reference sequence). CDR3 size: 13 residues. The CDR3 here is CAWSAGMPYGYTF. In DNA form, the CDR3 reads TGTGCCTGGAGCGCCGGGATGCCCTATGGCTACACCTTC. The entire variable domain, with the rest obtained from reference TRBV30 and TRBJ1-2, is as follows: SQTIHQWPATLVQPVGSPLSLECTVEGTSNPNLYWYRQAAGRGLQLLFYSVGIGQISSEVPQNLSASRPQDRQFILSSKKLLLSDSGFYLCAWSAGMPYGYTFGSGTRLTVV.

This clonotype was seen only a few times. The chain couples TRBV19 to TRBJ2-7, with a weak D call TRBD1 (5 bases). The length of the CDR3 is 13 residues. With 5 bases removed from V and 5 bases from J, the gap between germline ends came to 13 bases. Per germline, CDR1 LNHDA and CDR2 SQIVND (reference sequence). This chain's CDR3 is CASSQGRIHEQYF. CDR3 nucleotides: TGTGCCAGTAGTCAGGGTAGGATCCACGAGCAGTACTTC.

Many counts were recorded for this clonotype. The chain has TRBV28 and TRBJ2-5; 7 positions match TRBD2. This CDR3 is built from 12 residues. The ends lost 6 bases at V and 10 bases at J; junction bases unmatched: 8. Germline CDR1 MDHEN, CDR2 SYDVKM. CDR3 protein: CASRSGIEGQYF. The CDR3 coding sequence is TGTGCCAGCAGAAGCGGGATCGAGGGCCAGTACTTC.

There are a few counts of this clonotype. V and J are TRBV5-6 and TRBJ1-1; D call uncertain. The V gene lost 4 bases and the J gene lost 1 base, with 14 bases spanning the gap. Germline V lookup: CDR1 SGHDT, CDR2 YYEEEE. This CDR3 is built from 15 residues. Here the CDR3 DNA reads TGTGCCAGCAGCCCCACGAGCGCGGGGAACACTGAAGCTTTCTTT. Translating gives CASSPTSAGNTEAFF.

As for this clonotype: One end of the junction varies from germline; a read error may be responsible. V gene TRBV5-5 combines with J gene TRBJ2-3; a possible D gene is TRBD2 (5 bases). From germline, CDR1 is SGHKS and CDR2 YYEKEE (reference sequence). The CDR3 covers 13 residues. CDR3 nucleotide sequence: TGCGCCAGCAGGTTGCAGGACTCAGATACGCAGTATTTT. Its translation is CASRLQDSDTQYF.

This clonotype was recorded at least ten times. This rearrangement joins TRBV24-1 to TRBJ2-1, with 7 bases that match TRBD2. Germline CDR1 reads KGHDR; CDR2 reads SFDVKD. CDR3 size: 14 residues. V was pared by 9 bases and J by 4 bases, with 8 bases of the junction left unmatched. The chain's CDR3 is CATSPSGVYNEQFF. CDR3 in DNA: TGTGCCACCTCACCCAGCGGGGTTTACAATGAGCAGTTCTTC.

This clonotype was observed a handful of times. The rearrangement uses TRBV5-1 and TRBJ2-1, with 8 bases lining up with TRBD1. Germline V CDR1 and CDR2: SGHRS, YFSETQ. After removal of 4 bases from V and 6 bases from J, the junction contained 6 bases not matched to a gene. The CDR3 extends over 14 amino acids. The CDR3 sequence is CASSQRTGPNEQFF. The CDR3 DNA sequence: TGCGCCAGCAGCCAGAGGACAGGGCCCAATGAGCAGTTCTTC.

The chain has TRBV4-1 and TRBJ2-3; either TRBD1 or TRBD2 may fit D (5 bases each). This CDR3 is 15 amino acids long. V was shortened by 3 bases and J by 6 bases, with 16 bases between the two germline ends. Per the germline V gene, CDR1 is MGHRA and CDR2 is YSYEKL. Here the CDR3 DNA reads TGCGCCAGCAGCCAGCTAGGTCCCTGGGGGGATACGCAGTATTTT. Encoded protein: CASSQLGPWGDTQYF.

The chain has TRBV28 and TRBJ1-3, with D possibly being TRBD1 (5 bases). Germline V gene sequence: CDR1 MDHEN, CDR2 SYDVKM. Trimming left V 3 bases short and J 4 bases short, with 16 bases between. The length of the CDR3 is 16 residues. This chain's CDR3 is CASSFGTGSSGNTIYF. CDR3 bases: TGTGCCAGCAGTTTTGGCACAGGAAGTTCAGGAAACACCATATATTTT. The whole variable domain, remainder taken from reference TRBV28 and TRBJ1-3, is DVKVTQSSRYLVKRTGEKVFLECVQDMDHENMFWYRQDPGLGLRLIYFSYDVKMKEKGDIPEGYSVSREKKERFSLILESASTNQTSMYLCASSFGTGSSGNTIYFGEGSWLTVV.

This clonotype was detected many times. The chain carries TRBV2 and TRBJ1-6, with D unresolved. CDR1 SNHLY and CDR2 FYNNEI come from the germline V gene. The length of the CDR3 is 16 residues. V lost 2 bases and J 9 bases, leaving 17 bases between the germline ends. The DNA for the CDR3 is TGTGCCAGCAGTGAACTTTCGATGGTCTCATCTTCACCCCTCCACTTT. It encodes CASSELSMVSSSPLHF.

V usage is TRBV11-2 and J usage is TRBJ2-7; no definite D call. The V and J ends lost 1 base and 7 bases respectively, with 11 bases between them. In germline, CDR1 is SGHAT, CDR2 FQNNGV. The CDR3 is made up of 13 amino acids. The CDR3 sequence: CASSLAKFWEQYF. In DNA form, the CDR3 reads TGTGCCAGCAGCTTAGCTAAGTTTTGGGAGCAGTACTTC.

This clonotype was seen ten or more times. This chain uses TRBV6-1 with TRBJ1-2; TRBD1 matches 9 bases. The V gene end was trimmed by 5 bases and the J gene end by 6 bases; junction bases not matched to a gene: 10. The CDR3 is 15 amino acids. CDR1 is MNHNS, CDR2 SASEGT, per germline. CDR3 in amino acids: CASSYASDRGNGYTF. The DNA for the CDR3 is TGTGCCAGCAGTTACGCCTCGGACAGGGGTAATGGCTACACCTTC.

The rearrangement links TRBV7-3 to TRBJ1-5; no clear D. CDR3 length: 13 residues. Germline V gene data show CDR1 as SGHTA and CDR2 as FQGTGA. V was shortened by 2 bases and J by 3 bases, with 5 bases between the two germline ends. The chain's CDR3 is CASSLSYNQPQHF. The CDR3 DNA is TGTGCCAGCAGCTTATCTTACAATCAGCCCCAGCATTTT.

This clonotype was seen ten or more times. J is TRBJ2-1 and V is TRBV20-1, with a weak D call TRBD2 (5 bases). CDR1 DFQATT and CDR2 SNEGSKA come from the germline V gene (reference sequence). V was clipped by 0 bases and J by 0 bases, with 12 bases between them. CDR3 size: 16 residues. The CDR3 protein is CSARDPTRSSYNEQFF. The CDR3 DNA is TGCAGTGCTAGAGATCCCACTAGGAGCTCCTACAATGAGCAGTTCTTC.

This clonotype was seen more than once but under ten times. This chain connects TRBV6-9 to TRBJ1-5; D call uncertain. With 4 bases removed from V and 1 base from J, the gap between germline ends came to 8 bases. Germline V gene lookup returns CDR1 MNHGY and CDR2 SVAAGI. The CDR3 is 14 residues long. This chain's CDR3 is CASSSSASNQPQHF. In nucleotides, the CDR3 is TGTGCCAGCAGTTCATCGGCAAGCAATCAGCCCCAGCATTTT.

The gene calls are TRBV7-9 and TRBJ2-1, with 10 bases lining up with TRBD2. The germline V gene encodes CDR1 SEHNR and CDR2 FQNEAQ (reference sequence). The CDR3 runs 16 residues. V was clipped by 3 bases and J by 7 bases; unmatched bases: 9. The CDR3: CASSLLAGVLGNEQFF. The CDR3 DNA is TGTGCCAGCAGCTTGCTAGCGGGAGTCCTGGGGAATGAGCAGTTCTTC.

This clonotype occurred many times. The gene calls are TRBV13 and TRBJ2-7; D is unclear. With 3 bases removed from V and 6 bases from J, the gap between germline ends came to 12 bases. Per the germline V gene, CDR1 is PRHDT and CDR2 is FYEKMQ (reference sequence). This CDR3 spans 13 amino acids. CDR3 in amino acids: CASSLVLGPEQYF. The CDR3 DNA is TGTGCCAGCAGCTTGGTTTTAGGGCCCGAGCAGTACTTC.

This clonotype was observed many times. The gene calls are TRBV7-2 and TRBJ2-1, with 13 bases identical to TRBD2. The CDR3 is made up of 18 amino acids. The germline V gene has CDR1 SGHTA and CDR2 FQGNSA. V was clipped by 4 bases and J by 1 base; unmatched bases: 7. CDR3 region: CASSSGGTSGKSYNEQFF. CDR3 coding DNA: TGTGCCAGCAGCTCAGGAGGGACTAGCGGGAAGTCCTACAATGAGCAGTTCTTC.

This clonotype was seen many times. The chain links TRBV27 to TRBJ2-1; 7 bases line up with TRBD2. This CDR3 spans 13 amino acids. V shed 7 bases and J 7 bases; nucleotides not matched to a gene: 7. Germline V lookup: CDR1 MNHEY, CDR2 SMNVEV (reference sequence). The CDR3: CASTSGIGNEQFF. The CDR3 coding sequence is TGTGCCAGCACCAGCGGGATAGGGAATGAGCAGTTCTTC.

The V gene is TRBV12-3 or TRBV12-4, the J gene TRBJ1-6; no definite D call. The germline V and J ends were trimmed by 7 bases and 0 bases, with 10 bases remaining between them. This CDR3 contains 15 residues. CDR3 region: CASTRGSSYNSPLHF. The CDR3 coding sequence is TGTGCCAGCACCCGAGGGAGCTCCTATAATTCACCCCTCCACTTT.